Presented here are 15 T cell receptor beta chains from one specimen sequenced in a study of blood T cell repertoires in COVID-19 (dated by TCRdb to between 2020 and 2021). Library creation used the immunoSEQ multiplex PCR assay. TCRdb stores this immuneACCESS table with in-frame sequences only. Part of the clones is absent; in the studies checked, under half of the shortfall reflects unresolved V genes, and no reason is known for the rest. The sample table contains some 300,000 clones; only one count was recorded for 65% to 90% of them. The top ten clones comprise about an eighth of the sample. Sequenced: peripheral blood. These receptors came from a woman between 65 and 79 years old with COVID-19, enrolled during active disease.

The V and J genes are TRBV28 and TRBJ2-1; 15 bases fit TRBD2. Germline CDR1 is MDHEN and CDR2 is SYDVKM. V lost 10 bases to trimming and J lost 0 bases; unmatched junction nucleotides: 7. The CDR3 spans 17 residues. This CDR3 is CAIRGLAGGSSYNEQFF. CDR3 coding DNA: TGTGCCATTCGGGGACTAGCGGGGGGTAGCTCCTACAATGAGCAGTTCTTC. Full variable domain (missing parts from reference TRBV28 and TRBJ2-1): DVKVTQSSRYLVKRTGEKVFLECVQDMDHENMFWYRQDPGLGLRLIYFSYDVKMKEKGDIPEGYSVSREKKERFSLILESASTNQTSMYLCAIRGLAGGSSYNEQFFGPGTRLTVL.

The CDR3 reads CASSQLVSLEQYF. For the CDR3, the DNA is TGCGCCAGCAGCCAACTAGTCTCCCTCGAGCAGTACTTC. V usage is TRBV4-1 and J usage is TRBJ2-7; no clear D. V lost 2 bases to trimming and J lost 6 bases, with 11 bases between them. This CDR3 comprises 13 residues. Germline V gene lookup returns CDR1 MGHRA and CDR2 YSYEKL.

J is TRBJ1-1 and V is TRBV19, with a tentative D call TRBD1 (6 bases). The CDR3 runs to 15 residues. Deletions cut 3 bases from V and 5 bases from J, with 16 bases between. CDR1 and CDR2 from the germline V gene are LNHDA and SQIVND (reference sequence). Written as DNA, the CDR3 is TGTGCCAGTAGTATGGGCGGGGGCAGAAGTACTGAAGCTTTCTTT. This codes for CASSMGGGRSTEAFF. Drawing the rest from reference TRBV19 and TRBJ1-1, the complete variable domain is DGGITQSPKYLFRKEGQNVTLSCEQNLNHDAMYWYRQDPGQGLRLIYYSQIVNDFQKGDIAEGYSVSREKKESFPLTVTSAQKNPTAFYLCASSMGGGRSTEAFFGQGTRLTVV.

The chain links TRBV24-1 to TRBJ1-2, with 10 nucleotides matching TRBD1. The length of the CDR3 is 15 residues. The germline CDR1 and CDR2 sequences are KGHDR and SFDVKD. V lost 3 bases, J lost 3 bases, and 3 bases stayed unmatched. CDR3 nucleotide sequence: TGTGCCACCAGTGATAAAGGACAGGGGGACTATGGCTACACCTTC. This encodes CATSDKGQGDYGYTF.

The genes are TRBV28 and TRBJ1-2; D is unclear. There are 12 residues in the CDR3. V was clipped by 3 bases and J by 8 bases, with 10 bases between them. CDR1 MDHEN and CDR2 SYDVKM come from the germline V gene. The CDR3 DNA reads as TGTGCCAGCAGTTTTTTGTCCCAGGGCTACACCTTC. Protein: CASSFLSQGYTF.

The CDR3 region has the DNA TGCAGTGTGGTTGGGACGGGAGACGACGAGCAGTACTTC. Translated: CSVVGTGDDEQYF. The rearrangement uses TRBV29-1 and TRBJ2-7; D is possibly TRBD2 (6 bases). This CDR3 is 13 amino acids long. Germline CDR1 reads SQVTM; CDR2 reads ANQGSEA.

This chain uses TRBV29-1 with TRBJ1-2; D unresolved. The V end lost 0 bases, the J end lost 2 bases, and 7 bases lay between the germline ends. The CDR3 spans 13 residues. Germline lookup yields CDR1 SQVTM and CDR2 ANQGSEA. CDR3 nucleotide sequence: TGCAGCGTTGAAGACCAGGCGAACTATGGCTACACCTTC. Protein sequence: CSVEDQANYGYTF.

The chain is built from TRBV10-3 and TRBJ1-2, with a weak D call TRBD1 (5 bases). Trimming left V 6 bases short and J 1 base short, with 6 bases between. Germline lookup yields CDR1 ENHRY and CDR2 SYGVKD. The CDR3 has 12 residues. The DNA of the CDR3 is TGTGCCATCAGCGACAGTAACTATGGCTACACCTTC. It specifies CAISDSNYGYTF.

The chain has TRBV19 and TRBJ2-3; tentatively, D is TRBD2 (7 bases). Germline-derived CDR1 and CDR2 are LNHDA and SQIVND (reference sequence). The CDR3 runs 15 residues. Trimming took off 5 bases at V and 4 bases at J, with 16 bases between the two ends. Here the CDR3 reads CASSSPGGTADTQYF. The DNA of the CDR3 is TGTGCCAGTAGTTCTCCGGGGGGCACAGCAGATACGCAGTATTTT.

The V call is TRBV7-9, the J call TRBJ1-2; D possibly corresponds to TRBD1 (6 bases). The V end was cut by 5 bases, the J end by 3 bases, with 13 bases between. In germline, CDR1 is SEHNR, CDR2 FQNEAQ (reference sequence). The length of the CDR3 is 14 residues. The CDR3 reads CASSPTGGHYGYTF. CDR3 nucleotides: TGTGCCAGCAGCCCGACGGGGGGCCACTATGGCTACACCTTC.

The chain combines TRBV5-1 with TRBJ1-2, with 7 positions matching TRBD1. The ends lost 1 base at V and 8 bases at J; junction bases unmatched: 5. Germline V gives CDR1 SGHRS, CDR2 YFSETQ. The CDR3 runs to 13 residues. The CDR3: CASSLRQGTGYTF. The CDR3, as DNA: TGCGCCAGCAGCTTGAGACAGGGTACCGGCTACACCTTC.

The chain links TRBV30 to TRBJ1-1; D is perhaps TRBD1 (6 bases). Germline V gives CDR1 GTSNPN, CDR2 SVGIG (reference sequence). V was shortened by 0 bases and J by 7 bases, with 12 bases between the two germline ends. The CDR3 sequence is 13 residues long. CDR3 sequence reads: CAWSVSGAGEAFF. The DNA for the CDR3 is TGTGCCTGGAGTGTATCAGGGGCGGGTGAAGCTTTCTTT.

The chain combines TRBV28 with TRBJ1-2; D may be TRBD1 (6 bases). With 5 bases removed from V and 2 bases from J, the gap between germline ends came to 12 bases. Germline V gives CDR1 MDHEN, CDR2 SYDVKM. The CDR3 contains 14 residues. The CDR3 nucleotides read TGTGCCAGCAGTCCCCGGACAGAAAACTATGGCTACACCTTC. It specifies CASSPRTENYGYTF.

The V and J genes are TRBV18 and TRBJ1-3, with no clear D. Trimming removed 3 bases at V and 8 bases at J, with 14 bases between. Germline CDR1 reads KGHSH; CDR2 reads LQKENI. This CDR3 contains 14 residues. The CDR3 nucleotides read TGTGCCAGCTCACCGGGTGGAGGGCGAGACACCATATATTTT. This gives the protein CASSPGGGRDTIYF.

In its sample, this clone was seen a few times. This chain uses TRBV5-6 with TRBJ1-1; the D gene is possibly TRBD1 (6 bases). CDR1 is SGHDT and CDR2 is YYEEEE in the germline V gene. Trimming removed 3 bases at V and 5 bases at J, with 14 bases between. This CDR3 has 14 residues. Written as DNA, the CDR3 is TGTGCCAGCAGCTCCTACGATAGGGGGACTGAAGCTTTCTTT. Amino acid sequence: CASSSYDRGTEAFF.